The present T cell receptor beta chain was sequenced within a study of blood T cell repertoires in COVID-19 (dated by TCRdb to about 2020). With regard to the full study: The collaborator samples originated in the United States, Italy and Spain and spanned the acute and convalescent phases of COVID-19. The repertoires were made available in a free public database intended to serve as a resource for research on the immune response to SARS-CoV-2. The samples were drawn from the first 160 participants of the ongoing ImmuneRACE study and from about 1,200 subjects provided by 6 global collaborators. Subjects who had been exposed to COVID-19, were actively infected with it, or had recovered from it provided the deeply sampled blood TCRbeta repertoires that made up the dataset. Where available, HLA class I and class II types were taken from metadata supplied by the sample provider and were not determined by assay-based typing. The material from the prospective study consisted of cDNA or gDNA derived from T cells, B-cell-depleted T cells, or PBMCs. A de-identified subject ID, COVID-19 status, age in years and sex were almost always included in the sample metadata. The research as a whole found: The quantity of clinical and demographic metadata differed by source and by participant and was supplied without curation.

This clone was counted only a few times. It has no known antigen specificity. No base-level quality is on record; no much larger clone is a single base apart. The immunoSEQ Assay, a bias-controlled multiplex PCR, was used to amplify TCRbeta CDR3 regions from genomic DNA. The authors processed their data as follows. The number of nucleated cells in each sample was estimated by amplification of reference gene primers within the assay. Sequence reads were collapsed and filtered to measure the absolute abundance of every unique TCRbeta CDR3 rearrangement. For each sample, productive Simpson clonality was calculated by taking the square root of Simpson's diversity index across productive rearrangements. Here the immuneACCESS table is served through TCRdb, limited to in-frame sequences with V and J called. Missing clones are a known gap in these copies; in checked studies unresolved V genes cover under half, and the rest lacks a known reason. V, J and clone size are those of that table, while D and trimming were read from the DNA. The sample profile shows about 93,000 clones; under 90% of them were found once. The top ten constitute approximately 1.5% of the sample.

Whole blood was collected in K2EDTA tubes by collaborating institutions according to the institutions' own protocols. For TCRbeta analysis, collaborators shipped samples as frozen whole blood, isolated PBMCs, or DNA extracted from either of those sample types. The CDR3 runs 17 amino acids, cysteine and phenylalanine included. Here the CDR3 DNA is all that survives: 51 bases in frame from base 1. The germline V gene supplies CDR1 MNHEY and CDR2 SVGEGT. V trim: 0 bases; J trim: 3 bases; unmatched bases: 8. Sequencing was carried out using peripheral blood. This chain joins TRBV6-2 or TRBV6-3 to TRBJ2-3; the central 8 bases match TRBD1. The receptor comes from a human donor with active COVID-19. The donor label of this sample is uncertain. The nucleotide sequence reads TGTGCCAGCAGTTACTCGATAGTGGACAGGGTAACAGATACGCAGTATTTT. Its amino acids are CASSYSIVDRVTDTQYF.